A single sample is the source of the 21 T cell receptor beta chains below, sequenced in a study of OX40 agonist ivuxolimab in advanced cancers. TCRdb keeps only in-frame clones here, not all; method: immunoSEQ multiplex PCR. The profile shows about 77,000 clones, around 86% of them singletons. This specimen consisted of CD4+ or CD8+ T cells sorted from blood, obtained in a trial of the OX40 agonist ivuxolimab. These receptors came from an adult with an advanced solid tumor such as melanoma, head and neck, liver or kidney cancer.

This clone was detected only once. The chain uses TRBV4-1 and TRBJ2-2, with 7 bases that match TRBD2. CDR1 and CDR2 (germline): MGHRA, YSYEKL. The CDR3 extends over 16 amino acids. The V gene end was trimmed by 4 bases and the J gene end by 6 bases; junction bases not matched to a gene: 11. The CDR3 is CASSPKNPLAAGELFF. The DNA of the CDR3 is TGCGCCAGCAGCCCGAAGAATCCCCTAGCGGCCGGGGAGCTGTTTTTT.

The CDR3 sequence: CASSRLEIQGETEAFF. The CDR3 DNA is TGTGCCAGCAGTCGACTGGAAATCCAGGGGGAAACTGAAGCTTTCTTT. The chain combines TRBV5-4 with TRBJ1-1, with 7 bases fitting TRBD1. The germline V gene encodes CDR1 SGHNT and CDR2 YYREEE (reference sequence). The CDR3 length is 16 residues. Trimming cost V 5 bases and J 5 bases; bases outside gene matches: 15.

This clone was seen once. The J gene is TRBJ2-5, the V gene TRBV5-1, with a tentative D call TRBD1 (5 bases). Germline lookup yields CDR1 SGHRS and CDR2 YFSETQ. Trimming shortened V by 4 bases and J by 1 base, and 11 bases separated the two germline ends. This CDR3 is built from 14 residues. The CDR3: CASSPQVSQETQYF. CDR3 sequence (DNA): TGCGCCAGCAGCCCACAGGTATCCCAAGAGACCCAGTACTTC.

The CDR3 DNA sequence: TGTGCCAGCAGGCTACAGGGTCCCCACGAGCAGTACTTC. Translating gives CASRLQGPHEQYF. The genes are TRBV28 and TRBJ2-7; D is possibly TRBD1 (6 bases). Germline CDR1 and CDR2: MDHEN and SYDVKM. The V and J ends lost 6 bases and 5 bases respectively, with 14 bases between them. This CDR3 is 13 amino acids long.

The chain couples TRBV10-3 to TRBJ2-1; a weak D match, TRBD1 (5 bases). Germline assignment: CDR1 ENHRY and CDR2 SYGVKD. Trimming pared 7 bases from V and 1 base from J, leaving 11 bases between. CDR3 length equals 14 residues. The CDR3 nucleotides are TGTGCCATCACCGTCGACAGATCCTACAATGAGCAGTTCTTC. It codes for CAITVDRSYNEQFF.

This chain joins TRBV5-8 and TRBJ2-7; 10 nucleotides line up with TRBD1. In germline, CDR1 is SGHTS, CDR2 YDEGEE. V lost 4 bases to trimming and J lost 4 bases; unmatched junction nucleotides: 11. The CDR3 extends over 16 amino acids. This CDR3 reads CASSLPEGTGAYEQYF. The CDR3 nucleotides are TGTGCCAGCAGCCTACCGGAGGGGACAGGGGCATACGAGCAGTACTTC.

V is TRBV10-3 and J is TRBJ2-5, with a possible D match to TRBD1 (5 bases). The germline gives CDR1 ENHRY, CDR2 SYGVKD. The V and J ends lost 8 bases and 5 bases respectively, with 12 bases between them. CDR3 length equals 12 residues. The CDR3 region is CAIGPRGETQYF. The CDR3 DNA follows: TGTGCCATCGGGCCTAGGGGTGAGACCCAGTACTTC.

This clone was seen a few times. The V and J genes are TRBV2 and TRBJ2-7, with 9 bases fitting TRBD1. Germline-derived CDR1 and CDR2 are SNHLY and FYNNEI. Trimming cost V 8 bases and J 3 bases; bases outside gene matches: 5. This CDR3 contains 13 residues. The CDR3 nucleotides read TGTGCCAGCCTCCGGGACAGGGACTACGAGCAGTACTTC. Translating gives CASLRDRDYEQYF.

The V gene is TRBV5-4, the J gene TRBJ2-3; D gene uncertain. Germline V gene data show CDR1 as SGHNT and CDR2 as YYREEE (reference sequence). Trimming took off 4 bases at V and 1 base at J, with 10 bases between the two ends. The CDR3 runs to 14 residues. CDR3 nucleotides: TGTGCCAGCAGCCGAGAAGGCCGCACAGATACGCAGTATTTT. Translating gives CASSREGRTDTQYF.

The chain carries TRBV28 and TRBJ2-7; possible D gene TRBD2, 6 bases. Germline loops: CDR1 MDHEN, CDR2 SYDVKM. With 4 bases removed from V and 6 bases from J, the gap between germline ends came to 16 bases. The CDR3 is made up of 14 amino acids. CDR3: CASSSGRPAPEQYF. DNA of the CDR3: TGTGCCAGCAGTTCCGGGAGACCGGCCCCCGAGCAGTACTTC.

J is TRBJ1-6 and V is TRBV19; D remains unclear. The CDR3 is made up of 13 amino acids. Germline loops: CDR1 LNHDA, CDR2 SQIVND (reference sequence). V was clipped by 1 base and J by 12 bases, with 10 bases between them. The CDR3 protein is CASSIGRTGPLHF. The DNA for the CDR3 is TGTGCCAGTAGTATAGGTCGCACGGGACCCCTCCACTTT.

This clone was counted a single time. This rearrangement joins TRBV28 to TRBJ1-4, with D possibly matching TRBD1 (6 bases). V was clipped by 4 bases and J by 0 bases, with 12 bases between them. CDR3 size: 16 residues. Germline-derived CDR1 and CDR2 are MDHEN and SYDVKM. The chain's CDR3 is CASSSTGMSTNEKLFF. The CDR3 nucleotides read TGTGCCAGCAGTTCTACAGGGATGTCAACTAATGAAAAACTGTTTTTT. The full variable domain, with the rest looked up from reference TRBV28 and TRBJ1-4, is DVKVTQSSRYLVKRTGEKVFLECVQDMDHENMFWYRQDPGLGLRLIYFSYDVKMKEKGDIPEGYSVSREKKERFSLILESASTNQTSMYLCASSSTGMSTNEKLFFGSGTQLSVL.

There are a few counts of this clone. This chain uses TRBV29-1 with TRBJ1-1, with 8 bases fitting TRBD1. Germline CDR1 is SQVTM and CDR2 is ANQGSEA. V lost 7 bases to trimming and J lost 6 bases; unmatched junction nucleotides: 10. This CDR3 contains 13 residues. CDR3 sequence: CSGSQGAGAEAFF. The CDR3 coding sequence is TGCAGCGGATCCCAGGGGGCAGGGGCTGAAGCTTTCTTT.

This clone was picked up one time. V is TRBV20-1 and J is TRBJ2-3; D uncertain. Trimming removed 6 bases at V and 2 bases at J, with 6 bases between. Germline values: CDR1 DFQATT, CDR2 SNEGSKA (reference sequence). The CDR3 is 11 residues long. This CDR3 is CSAPITDTQYF. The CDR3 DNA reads TGCAGTGCCCCGATCACAGATACGCAGTATTTT.

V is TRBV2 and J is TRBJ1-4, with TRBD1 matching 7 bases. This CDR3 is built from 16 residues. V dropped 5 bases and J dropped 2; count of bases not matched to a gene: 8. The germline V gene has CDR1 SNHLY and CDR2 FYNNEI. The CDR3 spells CASSTTLQGTNEKLFF. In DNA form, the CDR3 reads TGTGCCAGCAGTACGACCTTACAGGGGACTAATGAAAAACTGTTTTTT.

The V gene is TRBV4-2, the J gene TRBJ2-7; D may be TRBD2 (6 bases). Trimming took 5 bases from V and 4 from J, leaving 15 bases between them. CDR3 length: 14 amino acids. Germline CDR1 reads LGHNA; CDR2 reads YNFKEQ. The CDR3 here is CASSLAGDWYEQYF. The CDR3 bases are TGTGCCAGCAGCTTGGCTGGGGACTGGTACGAGCAGTACTTC.

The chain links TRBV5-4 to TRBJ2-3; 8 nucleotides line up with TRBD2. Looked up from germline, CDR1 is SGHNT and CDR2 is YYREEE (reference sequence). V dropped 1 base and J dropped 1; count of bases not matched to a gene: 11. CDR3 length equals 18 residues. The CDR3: CASSLLHGGASRTDTQYF. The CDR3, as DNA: TGTGCCAGCAGCTTGCTACACGGGGGGGCCTCTCGCACAGATACGCAGTATTTT.

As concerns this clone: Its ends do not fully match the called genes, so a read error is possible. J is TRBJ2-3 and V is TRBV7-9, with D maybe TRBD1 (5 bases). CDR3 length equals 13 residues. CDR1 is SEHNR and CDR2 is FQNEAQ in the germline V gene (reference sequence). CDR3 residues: CASSLGGTDTQYF. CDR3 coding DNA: TGTGCCAGCAGCTTAGGGGGCACTGATACGCAGTATTTT.

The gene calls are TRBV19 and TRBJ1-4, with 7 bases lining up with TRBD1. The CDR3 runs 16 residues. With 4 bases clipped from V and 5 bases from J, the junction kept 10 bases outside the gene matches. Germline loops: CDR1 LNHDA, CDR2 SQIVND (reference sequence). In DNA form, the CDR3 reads TGTGCCAGTAGTACCTCGGGACAGTTTCTAAATGAAAAACTGTTTTTT. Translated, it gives CASSTSGQFLNEKLFF.

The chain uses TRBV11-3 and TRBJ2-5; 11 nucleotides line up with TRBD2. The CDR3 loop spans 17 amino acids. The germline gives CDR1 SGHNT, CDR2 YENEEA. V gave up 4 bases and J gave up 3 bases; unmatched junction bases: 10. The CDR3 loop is CASSSRRSGLAEETQYF. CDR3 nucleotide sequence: TGTGCCAGCAGCTCACGTCGGTCGGGACTAGCGGAAGAGACCCAGTACTTC.

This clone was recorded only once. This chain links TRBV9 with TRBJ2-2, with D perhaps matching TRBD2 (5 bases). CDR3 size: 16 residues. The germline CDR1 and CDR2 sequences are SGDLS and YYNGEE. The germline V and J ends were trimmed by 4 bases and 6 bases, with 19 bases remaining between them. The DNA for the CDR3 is TGTGCCAGCAGCCCCTCCGAGGGTAGTTTTCCCGGGGAGCTGTTTTTT. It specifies CASSPSEGSFPGELFF.